The T cell receptor beta chain under discussion was sequenced for a study of blood T cell repertoires in COVID-19. The method was immunoSEQ multiplex PCR; TCRdb's version includes in-frame clones alone and lacks a portion of them. The sample lists under 150,000 clones; approximately 85% were seen once. The CDR3 is 15 amino acids. V dropped 2 bases and J dropped 0 bases, with 5 bases sitting between them. CDR1 and CDR2 (germline): MNHNY, SVGAGI (reference sequence). This chain connects TRBV6-6 to TRBJ1-6; tentatively, D is TRBD1 (5 bases). The clonotype comes from a man aged 35 to 55 with acute or convalescent COVID-19. Material: peripheral blood. Here the CDR3 DNA reads TGTGCCAGCAGTTACCAGGGCTCCTATAATTCACCCCTCCACTTT. This encodes CASSYQGSYNSPLHF.